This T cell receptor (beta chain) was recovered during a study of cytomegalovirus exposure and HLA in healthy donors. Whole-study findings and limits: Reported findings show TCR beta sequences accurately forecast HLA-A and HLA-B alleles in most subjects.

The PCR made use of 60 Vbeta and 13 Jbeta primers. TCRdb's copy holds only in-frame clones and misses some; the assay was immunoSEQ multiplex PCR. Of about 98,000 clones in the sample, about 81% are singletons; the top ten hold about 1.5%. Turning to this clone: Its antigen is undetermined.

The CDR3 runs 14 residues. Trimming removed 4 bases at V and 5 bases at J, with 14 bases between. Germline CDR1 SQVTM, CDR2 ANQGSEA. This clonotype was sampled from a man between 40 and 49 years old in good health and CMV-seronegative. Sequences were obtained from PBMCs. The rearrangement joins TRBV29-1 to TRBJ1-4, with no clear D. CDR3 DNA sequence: TGCAGCGTTGGGTCATCGGCGGGCAATGAAAAACTGTTTTTT. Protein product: CSVGSSAGNEKLFF.